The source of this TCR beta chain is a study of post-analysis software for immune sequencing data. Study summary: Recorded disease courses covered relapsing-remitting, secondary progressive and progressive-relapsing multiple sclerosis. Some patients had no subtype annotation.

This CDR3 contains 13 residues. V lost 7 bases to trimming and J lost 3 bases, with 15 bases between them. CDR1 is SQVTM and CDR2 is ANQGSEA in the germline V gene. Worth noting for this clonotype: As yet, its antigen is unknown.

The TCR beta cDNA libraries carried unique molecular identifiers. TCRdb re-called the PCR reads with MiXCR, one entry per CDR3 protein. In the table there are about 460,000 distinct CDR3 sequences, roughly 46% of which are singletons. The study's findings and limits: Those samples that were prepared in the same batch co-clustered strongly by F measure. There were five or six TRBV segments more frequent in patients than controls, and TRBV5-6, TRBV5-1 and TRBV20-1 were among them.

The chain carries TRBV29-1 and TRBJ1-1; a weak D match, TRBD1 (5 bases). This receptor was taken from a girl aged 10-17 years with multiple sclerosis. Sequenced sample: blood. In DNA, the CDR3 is TGCAGCGCCCCTGAGGGAGGGGACACTGAAGCTTTCTTT. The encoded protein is CSAPEGGDTEAFF.